The clone carrying this T cell receptor (beta chain) was seen once. Its target is unknown. This entry comes from a study of shared clonotypes between healthy human individuals. Notes on the study in general: Clonotypes shared by all four sorted-subset donors had higher generation probabilities than non-shared clonotypes. Shared across four donors were around 5% of the naive CD4 clonotypes.

Only in-frame clones appear in the TCRdb table, and some are missing; sequencing was by immunoSEQ multiplex PCR. This sample yields approximately 2.3 million clones, of which over 90% are seen a single time; 0.35% to 0.45% belongs to the top ten. V shed 5 bases and J shed 0 bases, with 12 bases lying between them. Germline loops: CDR1 GTSNPN, CDR2 SVGIG (reference sequence). The CDR3 runs to 14 residues. Sequences were obtained from naive CD4+ T cells from PBMCs. As to subset: CD45RA+ positively selected. This receptor was identified in a man in his late teens or twenties in good health. Some clones in this sample may be carry-over from other donors' samples. The V gene is TRBV30, the J gene TRBJ2-3, with D possibly called TRBD1 or TRBD2 (6 bases each). CDR3 sequence: CAWCGGLSTDTQYF. In DNA form, the CDR3 reads TGTGCCTGGTGTGGGGGGCTGAGCACAGATACGCAGTATTTT.